Sequencing of this TCR beta chain was carried out in a study of blood T cells in healthy people across ages. Overall study results and limits: In the absence of known donor CMV status, changes in expanded clonotypes were possibly confounded. Older age coincided with a roughly linear decline in TCR beta diversity per million T cells.

Comment on this clonotype: Its antigen is undetermined. Just one base apart from a much larger clone, this may be a read error.

Healthy Caucasian individuals from Russia aged roughly 6 to 100 were enrolled as donors. Together with a sample-barcoded 5' primer, a J-beta primer mix was included in a second PCR lasting about 7 to 11 cycles. Each cDNA molecule received a tag from a template-switch adaptor that had 12 random nucleotides. TCRdb reprocessed the 5' RACE reads via MiXCR and lists one record per CDR3 protein. The data contain some 1.5 million distinct CDR3 sequences, 28% of them singletons. Trimming cost V 1 base and J 2 bases; bases outside gene matches: 6. Germline CDR1 and CDR2: SGDLS and YYNGEE. The CDR3 runs to 15 residues.

The rearrangement joins TRBV9 to TRBJ2-7, with TRBD2 identical over 7 bases. The clonotype was recovered from a woman in her twenties or thirties in good health. The sequenced sample consisted of blood. The CDR3 coding sequence is TGTGCCAGCAGCGTAAGGGGCGGGAGCCCCTACGAGCAGTACTTC. Translation: CASSVRGGSPYEQYF.